These T cell receptor beta chains were read from a single sample in a study of memory CD4+ T cells and cytomegalovirus serostatus. Clones were sequenced by immunoSEQ multiplex PCR, and TCRdb holds only the in-frame ones, with some missing. The table has approximately 53,000 clones, 65% to 85% seen once; the top ten hold 0.5% to 0.6%. Input material: memory CD4+ T cells from blood. The origin of the receptors is an adult in good health and CMV-seronegative. Both conserved end residues are part of each CDR3. A D gene is named only where the DNA matches it firmly. Size tells how often a clone was seen (once, few, many) or the class of an expanded clone, and some rows leave it out.

v_call	clone_size	d_call	j_call	cdr3_length	cdr3_nt	cdr3_aa
TRBV7-2	NA	TRBD1	TRBJ1-5	15	TGTGCCAGCACCGAGACAGGGTGGGGCAATCAGCCCCAGCATTTT	CASTETGWGNQPQHF
TRBV4-3	once	NA	TRBJ1-5	20	TGCGCCAGCAGCCAAGACCCCCACAGCAGCAAATGGGAACGCAATCAGCCCCAGCATTTT	CASSQDPHSSKWERNQPQHF
TRBV21-1	NA	NA	TRBJ1-1	16	TGTGCCAGCAGCGATCAAATAGCTACAATTCGCACTGAAGCTTTCTTT	CASSDQIATIRTEAFF
TRBV19	NA	NA	TRBJ2-2	16	TGTGCCAGTACCGGTCCGCTCCTTTCTCTGGGCGGGGAGCTGTTTTTT	CASTGPLLSLGGELFF
TRBV18	NA	NA	TRBJ2-7	14	TGTGCCAGCTCACCATTGGGGCGTTACTACGAGCAGTACTTC	CASSPLGRYYEQYF
TRBV29-1	few	NA	TRBJ1-2	14	TGCAGCGCCCTCAAAGCAGGACTAAACTATGGCTACACCTTC	CSALKAGLNYGYTF
TRBV5-1	NA	TRBD1	TRBJ1-4	15	TGCGCCAGCAGCCCCTCAGGGGGCAAGGGTGAAAAACTGTTTTTT	CASSPSGGKGEKLFF
TRBV5-6	NA	NA	TRBJ1-5	14	TGTGCCAGCAGCTTGGGTAACAGGAATCAGCCCCAGCATTTT	CASSLGNRNQPQHF
TRBV7-9	NA	NA	TRBJ2-1	13	TGTGCCAGCAGCTTAGGCTCACACAATGAGCAGTTCTTC	CASSLGSHNEQFF
TRBV2	NA	NA	TRBJ1-6	12	TGTGCCAGCAGTATACAGAATTCACCCCTCCACTTT	CASSIQNSPLHF
TRBV23-1	NA	NA	TRBJ2-7	10	TGCGCCAGTTTCTCCTACGAGCAGTACTTC	CASFSYEQYF